A selection of T cell receptor beta chains follows, all from one sample in a study of cytomegalovirus exposure and HLA in healthy donors. Profiling relied on immunoSEQ multiplex PCR, and the TCRdb table lists in-frame clones only, not all of them. Of 90,000 to 150,000 clones listed, 74% are singletons. What was sequenced was PBMCs. These receptors originate from a human donor in good health. The CDR3 runs from the conserved cysteine through the conserved F or W. Each record gives: clone size, V gene, D gene, J gene, CDR3 DNA, CDR3 protein. D genes are given only for firm matches. Clone size is given for some rows only: seen once, a few or many times, or a class if the clone is expanded.

-	TRBV6-5	-	TRBJ2-3	TGTGCCAGCAGCACAGGACAGAGCACAGATACGCAGTATTTT	CASSTGQSTDTQYF
-	TRBV19	TRBD1	TRBJ1-5	TGTGCCAGTAGTAATACAGGGGCGATAGGCAATCAGCCCCAGCATTTT	CASSNTGAIGNQPQHF
-	TRBV7-6	-	TRBJ2-7	TGTGCCAGCAGCCCTTACCTCGCGGGACTCAACCCTCGGATGGAGCAGTACTTC	CASSPYLAGLNPRMEQYF
-	TRBV20-1	-	TRBJ2-5	TGCAGTGGGTACATTCCGGAGACCCAGTACTTC	CSGYIPETQYF
-	TRBV7-9	-	TRBJ2-1	TGTGCCAGCAGCTTAACCGACGGAGGGATCGCCTACAATGAGCAGTTCTTC	CASSLTDGGIAYNEQFF
-	TRBV2	TRBD2	TRBJ2-2	TGTGCCAGCAGTGTAATTAGCGGGGCGACGGGCGGGGAGCTGTTTTTT	CASSVISGATGGELFF
-	TRBV11-1	-	TRBJ2-5	TGTGCCAGCAGTCCGGGGGTACAAGAGACCCAGTACTTC	CASSPGVQETQYF
few	TRBV19	-	TRBJ2-1	TGTGCCAGCTCAGACAGAACCTCCTACAATGAGCAGTTCTTC	CASSDRTSYNEQFF
-	TRBV27	-	TRBJ1-2	TGTGCCAGCAGTCCCCGGGAAACCTATGGCTACACCTTC	CASSPRETYGYTF
-	TRBV19	TRBD2	TRBJ2-3	TGTGCCAGTGGACTAGCTCCAGGGCAGTATTTT	CASGLAPGQYF
-	TRBV30	TRBD1	TRBJ2-7	TGTGCCTGGGGGGGTCTACAGGGGATCTCCTACGAGCAGTACTTC	CAWGGLQGISYEQYF
few	TRBV6-1	-	TRBJ2-3	TGTGCCAGCAGTGAGGAGACAGCCCTTAGCACAGATACGCAGTATTTT	CASSEETALSTDTQYF
-	TRBV28	TRBD1	TRBJ2-1	TGTGCCAGCGGAGGACAGGGTCGGCAGCGGCCGAGCTCCTACAATGAGCAGTTCTTC	CASGGQGRQRPSSYNEQFF
-	TRBV11-2	-	TRBJ2-7	TGTGCCAGCAGCTTAGTACCAGGCCGTCCGAGCTCCTACGAGCAGTACTTC	CASSLVPGRPSSYEQYF
-	TRBV4-1	-	TRBJ1-3	TGCGCCAGCAGCCAACGTGCGGAGTCTGGAAACACCATATATTTT	CASSQRAESGNTIYF
-	TRBV15	-	TRBJ1-5	TGTGCCACCAGCCGAGGTATAAATCAGGGGATTAATAGCAATCAGCCCCAGCATTTT	CATSRGINQGINSNQPQHF
-	TRBV4-3	TRBD2	TRBJ2-3	TGCGCCAGCAGCCAGACTCCAGGAGGAGCGGGGGGCACAGATACGCAGTATTTT	CASSQTPGGAGGTDTQYF
-	TRBV15	-	TRBJ2-4	TGTGCCACCAGCAGCAGAGCGGATACAGCCAAAAACATTCAGTACTTC	CATSSRADTAKNIQYF
-	TRBV5-1	-	TRBJ1-5	TGCGCCAGCAGCACCGCAGGGGATCGCAATCAGCCCCAGCATTTT	CASSTAGDRNQPQHF
-	TRBV19	-	TRBJ2-2	TGTGCCAGTAGTGATCTAGTGGTGCCCGGGGAGCTGTTTTTT	CASSDLVVPGELFF
-	TRBV7-2	-	TRBJ1-2	TGTGCCAGCAGCCTGAGACAGGATTCCTATGGCTACACCTTC	CASSLRQDSYGYTF
once	TRBV6-4	-	TRBJ2-7	TGTGCCAGCTCGCAGGCGCCCTACGAGCAGTACTTC	CASSQAPYEQYF
-	TRBV29-1	TRBD2	TRBJ2-7	TGCAGCGCTAGCGGGGGCCGCTCCTACGAGCAGTACTTC	CSASGGRSYEQYF
-	TRBV4-3	TRBD1	TRBJ2-1	TGCGCCAGCAGCCTCCACCCGGGACAGGGCTGGGCCAATGAGCAGTTCTTC	CASSLHPGQGWANEQFF
-	TRBV5-1	TRBD2	TRBJ2-1	TGCGCCAGCAGCTTGCTGGCGGGGGGCACCTACAATGAGCAGTTCTTC	CASSLLAGGTYNEQFF
-	TRBV7-6	TRBD1	TRBJ1-2	TGTGCCAGCAGCTTAGTCCGACAGGGAAACTATGGCTACACCTTC	CASSLVRQGNYGYTF
-	TRBV4-3	TRBD2	TRBJ2-3	TGCGCCAGCAGCCGATCCCCCCTGACTAGCGGGGCGACCACAGATACGCAGTATTTT	CASSRSPLTSGATTDTQYF
-	TRBV6-9	TRBD1	TRBJ1-5	TGTGCCAGCACACCACCAGGGGGCTTGGCGCAGCCCCAGCATTTT	CASTPPGGLAQPQHF
-	TRBV29-1	-	TRBJ2-1	TGCAGCGCTCACAGGGACAACAATGAGCAGTTCTTC	CSAHRDNNEQFF
-	TRBV5-6	TRBD1	TRBJ2-5	TGTGCCAGCAGCGGTACAGGGGTTATAAGGGAGACCCAGTACTTC	CASSGTGVIRETQYF
few	TRBV28	TRBD1	TRBJ1-1	TGTGCCAGCAGACAGACAGGGGGCATCACTGAAGCTTTCTTT	CASRQTGGITEAFF
-	TRBV2	-	TRBJ2-4	TGTGCCAGCAGTGAATCAACCCTCGGGGCCAAAAACATTCAGTACTTC	CASSESTLGAKNIQYF
once	TRBV7-8	TRBD1	TRBJ2-1	TGTGCCAGCAGCCACTTACAGGGGACAAGGAACAATGAGCAGTTCTTC	CASSHLQGTRNNEQFF
-	TRBV2	TRBD2	TRBJ2-3	TGTGCCAGCAGTGGGACTAGCGGGGGAGATACGCAGTATTTT	CASSGTSGGDTQYF
-	TRBV6-5	TRBD1	TRBJ1-1	TGTGCCAGCAGTTACTCCCGAGACAGGGGCTCTGAAGCTTTCTTT	CASSYSRDRGSEAFF
-	TRBV5-6	TRBD1	TRBJ1-5	TGTGCCAGCAGCTTATACGGACAGGCCTCCAATCAGCCCCAGCATTTT	CASSLYGQASNQPQHF
-	TRBV27	TRBD1	TRBJ2-6	TGTGCCAGCAGTCGAGGGGGCAACAGCCCTGGGGCCAACGTCCTGACTTTC	CASSRGGNSPGANVLTF
-	TRBV7-2	TRBD1	TRBJ2-7	TGTGCCAGCAGCTTAGCGGGACAGGGTAGGTACGAGCAGTACTTC	CASSLAGQGRYEQYF
few	TRBV4-1	TRBD1	TRBJ1-6	TGCGCCAGCAGCCAAGATGGCGGGACAGGGTACTCACCCCTCCACTTT	CASSQDGGTGYSPLHF
-	TRBV30	-	TRBJ1-4	TGTGCCTGGAGCCAACAGGGTAATGAAAAACTGTTTTTT	CAWSQQGNEKLFF
-	TRBV10-1	-	TRBJ1-2	TGCGCCAGCAGCGTAGGCAACAGTTGGCATGGCTACACCTTC	CASSVGNSWHGYTF
few	TRBV5-4	TRBD1	TRBJ2-7	TGTGCCAGCAGCCCGGACAGGAGCTCCTACGAGCAGTACTTC	CASSPDRSSYEQYF
once	TRBV7-2	TRBD2	TRBJ2-2	TGTGCCAGCAGCTTAGCCCTAGCGGGGAACACCGGGGAGCTGTTTTTT	CASSLALAGNTGELFF
-	TRBV4-1	TRBD2	TRBJ2-3	TGCGCCAGCAGCCAAGACCCCGCTGGCGGGGGGATCACAGATACGCAGTATTTT	CASSQDPAGGGITDTQYF
few	TRBV7-9	-	TRBJ1-5	TGTTCCAGCAGCGACGACGGGGATCAGCCCCAGCATTTT	CSSSDDGDQPQHF
-	TRBV5-1	TRBD1	TRBJ1-3	TGCGCCAGCAGCCGTGACAGGGGGGCTGGAAACACCATATATTTT	CASSRDRGAGNTIYF
-	TRBV5-1	-	TRBJ2-7	TGCGCCAGCAGCTTGGTAGCGAGCGGCCCTTCCTACGAGCAGTACTTC	CASSLVASGPSYEQYF
once	TRBV5-5	TRBD1	TRBJ1-3	TGTGCCAGCAGCTTGGGGACAGGATTTGGAAACACCATATATTTT	CASSLGTGFGNTIYF
-	TRBV2	TRBD1	TRBJ1-1	TGTGCCAGCAGACGGACAGGAATCACTGAAGCTTTCTTT	CASRRTGITEAFF
once	TRBV18	TRBD2	TRBJ2-2	TGTGCCAGCTCACCACTAGCGGGAGCGCAGACCGGGGAGCTGTTTTTT	CASSPLAGAQTGELFF
-	TRBV19	TRBD1	TRBJ2-7	TGTGCCAGTAGTGACAGGGCCTACGAGCAGTACTTC	CASSDRAYEQYF
-	TRBV5-1	-	TRBJ1-3	TGCGCCAGCAGCTTAACAGGTAGTCCCTCTGGAAACACCATATATTTT	CASSLTGSPSGNTIYF
few	TRBV11-2	-	TRBJ2-5	TGTGCCACAATGGTCTTGGGGGGGGGCGAGCAGGAGACCCAGTACTTC	CATMVLGGGEQETQYF
-	TRBV4-2	-	TRBJ1-2	TGTGCCAGCAGCCAAGATGCGAGCGGGAACTATGGCTACACCTTC	CASSQDASGNYGYTF
-	TRBV11-2	TRBD2	TRBJ2-5	TGTGCCAGCAGCATGGGACTAGCGGGAGGGCAGGAGACCCAGTACTTC	CASSMGLAGGQETQYF